This T cell receptor beta chain appears in the sequencing data of a study of cytomegalovirus exposure and HLA in healthy donors. Study-level information: Earlier sequencing of 150 million to 200 million T cells yielded fewer than 140 million unique TCR beta sequences.

Worth noting for this clone: Its antigen is unidentified.

This CDR3 region has 12 residues. V dropped 5 bases and J dropped 5 bases, with 7 bases sitting between them. CDR1 is SEHNR, CDR2 FQNEAQ, per germline (reference sequence). General study points: A later analysis linked a missense variant in DCLRE1C to the trimming of TCR beta V and J genes. The study recorded 150 to 200 TCR beta chains that were cytomegalovirus-associated.

Primers for the PCR totalled 60 Vbeta and 13 Jbeta. Using immunoSEQ multiplex PCR, the repertoire was profiled, and TCRdb retains in-frame clones only, with some absent. The data contain approximately 140,000 clones, 65% to 85% of them singletons. This chain joins TRBV7-9 and TRBJ2-1; D is ambiguous. The origin of this receptor is a woman between 18 and 29 years old in good health and CMV-seronegative. What was sequenced was PBMCs. CDR3 amino acids: CASSLGHNEQFF. CDR3 nucleotide sequence: TGTGCCAGCAGCCTGGGCCACAATGAGCAGTTCTTC. The full variable domain, rest sourced from reference TRBV7-9 and TRBJ2-1, is DTGVSQNPRHKITKRGQNVTFRCDPISEHNRLYWYRQTLGQGPEFLTYFQNEAQLEKSRLLSDRFSAERPKGSFSTLEIQRTEQGDSAMYLCASSLGHNEQFFGPGTRLTVL.